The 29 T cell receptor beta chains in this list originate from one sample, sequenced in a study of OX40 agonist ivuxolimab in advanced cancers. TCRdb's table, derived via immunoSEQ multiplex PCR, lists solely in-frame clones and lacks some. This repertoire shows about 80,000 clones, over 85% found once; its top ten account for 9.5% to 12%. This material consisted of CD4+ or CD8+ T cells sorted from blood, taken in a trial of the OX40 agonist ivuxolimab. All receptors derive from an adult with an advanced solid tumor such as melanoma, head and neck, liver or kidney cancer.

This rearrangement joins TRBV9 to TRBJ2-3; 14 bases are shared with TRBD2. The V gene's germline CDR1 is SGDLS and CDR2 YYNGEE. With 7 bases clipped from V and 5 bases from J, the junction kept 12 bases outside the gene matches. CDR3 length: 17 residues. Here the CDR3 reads CASGDTPGLAGVDTQYF. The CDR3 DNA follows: TGTGCCAGCGGGGATACCCCGGGACTAGCGGGAGTAGATACGCAGTATTTT.

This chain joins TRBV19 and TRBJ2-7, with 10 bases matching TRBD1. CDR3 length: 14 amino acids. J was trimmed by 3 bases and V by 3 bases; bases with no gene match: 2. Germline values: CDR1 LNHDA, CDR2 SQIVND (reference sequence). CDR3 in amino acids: CASSIGQGGYEQYF. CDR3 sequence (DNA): TGTGCCAGTAGTATCGGACAGGGGGGCTACGAGCAGTACTTC.

The CDR3 region has the DNA TGTGCCAGCAGTTTACTCTACCCTAGCGGGAGGAAGGATGAGCAGTTCTTC. Encoded protein: CASSLLYPSGRKDEQFF. This rearrangement joins TRBV27 to TRBJ2-1; 11 bases match TRBD2. Trimming removed 2 bases from V and 8 bases from J; junction bases left unmatched: 11. Per germline, CDR1 MNHEY and CDR2 SMNVEV (reference sequence). The CDR3 length is 17 residues.

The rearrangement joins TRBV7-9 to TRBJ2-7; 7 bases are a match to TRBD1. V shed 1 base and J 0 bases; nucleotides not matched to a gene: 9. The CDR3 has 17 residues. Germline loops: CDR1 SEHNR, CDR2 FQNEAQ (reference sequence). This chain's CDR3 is CASSLETVGTDSYEQYF. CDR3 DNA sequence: TGTGCCAGCAGCTTAGAAACCGTGGGGACAGACTCCTACGAGCAGTACTTC.

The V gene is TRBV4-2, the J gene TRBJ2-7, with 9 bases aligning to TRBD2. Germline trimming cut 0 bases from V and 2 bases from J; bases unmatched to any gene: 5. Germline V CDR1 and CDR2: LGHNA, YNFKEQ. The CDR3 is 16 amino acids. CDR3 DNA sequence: TGTGCCAGCAGCCAAGAGGGCCTAGCGGGGACCTACGAGCAGTACTTC. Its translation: CASSQEGLAGTYEQYF.

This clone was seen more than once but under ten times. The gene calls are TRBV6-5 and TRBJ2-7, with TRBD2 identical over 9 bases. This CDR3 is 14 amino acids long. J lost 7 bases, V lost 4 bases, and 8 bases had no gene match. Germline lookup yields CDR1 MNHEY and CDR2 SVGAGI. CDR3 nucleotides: TGTGCCAGCAGTTGGAGCGGGGGGCGCTGGGAGCAGTACTTC. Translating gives CASSWSGGRWEQYF.

The CDR3 region is CASSPTSGQVRYGQYF. The CDR3 nucleotides read TGTGCCAGCAGCCCAACATCCGGACAGGTTCGATATGGGCAGTACTTC. The rearrangement joins TRBV7-9 to TRBJ2-7, with 7 bases identical to TRBD1. Trimming removed 5 bases from V and 9 bases from J; junction bases left unmatched: 19. The germline gives CDR1 SEHNR, CDR2 FQNEAQ (reference sequence). The CDR3 totals 16 residues.

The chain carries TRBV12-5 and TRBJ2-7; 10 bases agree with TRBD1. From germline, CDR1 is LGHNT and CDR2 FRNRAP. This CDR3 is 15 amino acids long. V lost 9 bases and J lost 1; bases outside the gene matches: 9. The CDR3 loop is CASAIAGQGSYEQYF. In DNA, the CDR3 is TGTGCTAGCGCAATCGCGGGACAGGGGTCCTACGAGCAGTACTTC. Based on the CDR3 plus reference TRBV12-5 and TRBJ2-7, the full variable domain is DARVTQTPRHKVTEMGQEVTMRCQPILGHNTVFWYRQTMMQGLELLAYFRNRAPLDDSGMPKDRFSAEMPDATLATLKIQPSEPRDSAVYFCASAIAGQGSYEQYFGPGTRLTVT.

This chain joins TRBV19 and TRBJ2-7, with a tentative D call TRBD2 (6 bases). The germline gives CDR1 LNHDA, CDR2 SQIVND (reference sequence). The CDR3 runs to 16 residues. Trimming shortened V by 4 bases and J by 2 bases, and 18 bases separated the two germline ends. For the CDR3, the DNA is TGTGCCAGTAGTACTTGGCACGGACTAACTACCTACGAGCAGTACTTC. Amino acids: CASSTWHGLTTYEQYF.

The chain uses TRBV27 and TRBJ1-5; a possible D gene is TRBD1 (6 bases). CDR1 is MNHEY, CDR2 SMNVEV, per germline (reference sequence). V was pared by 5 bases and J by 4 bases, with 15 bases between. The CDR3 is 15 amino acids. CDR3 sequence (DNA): TGTGCCAGCAGTCCCCCTGGACAGCGGAATCAGCCCCAGCATTTT. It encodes CASSPPGQRNQPQHF.

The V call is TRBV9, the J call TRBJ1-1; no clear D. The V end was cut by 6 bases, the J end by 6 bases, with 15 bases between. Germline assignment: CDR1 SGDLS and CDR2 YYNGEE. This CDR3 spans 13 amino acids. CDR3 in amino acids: CASNNGRSAEAFF. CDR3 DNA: TGTGCCAGCAACAACGGACGGAGCGCTGAAGCTTTCTTT. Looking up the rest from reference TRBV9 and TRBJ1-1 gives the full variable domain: DSGVTQTPKHLITATGQRVTLRCSPRSGDLSVYWYQQSLDQGLQFLIQYYNGEERAKGNILERFSAQQFPDLHSELNLSSLELGDSALYFCASNNGRSAEAFFGQGTRLTVV.

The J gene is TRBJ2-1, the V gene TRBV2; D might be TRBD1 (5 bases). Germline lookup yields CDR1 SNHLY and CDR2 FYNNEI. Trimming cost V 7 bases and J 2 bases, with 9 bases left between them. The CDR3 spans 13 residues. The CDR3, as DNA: TGTGCCAGCAACAGGAACCCCTACAATGAGCAGTTCTTC. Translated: CASNRNPYNEQFF.

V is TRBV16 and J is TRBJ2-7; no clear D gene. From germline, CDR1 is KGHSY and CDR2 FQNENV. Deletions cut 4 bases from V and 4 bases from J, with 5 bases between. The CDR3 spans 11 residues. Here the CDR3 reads CASSPGYEQYF. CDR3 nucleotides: TGTGCCAGCAGCCCCGGATACGAGCAGTACTTC. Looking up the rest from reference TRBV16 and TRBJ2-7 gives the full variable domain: GEEVAQTPKHLVRGEGQKAKLYCAPIKGHSYVFWYQQVLKNEFKFLISFQNENVFDETGMPKERFSAKCLPNSPCSLEIQATKLEDSAVYFCASSPGYEQYFGPGTRLTVT.

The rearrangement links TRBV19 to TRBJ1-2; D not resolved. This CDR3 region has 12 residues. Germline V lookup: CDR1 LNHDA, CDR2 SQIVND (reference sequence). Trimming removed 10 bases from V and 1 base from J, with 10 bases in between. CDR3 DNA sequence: TGTGCCACCCTTACAGTTAACTATGGCTACACCTTC. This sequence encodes CATLTVNYGYTF.

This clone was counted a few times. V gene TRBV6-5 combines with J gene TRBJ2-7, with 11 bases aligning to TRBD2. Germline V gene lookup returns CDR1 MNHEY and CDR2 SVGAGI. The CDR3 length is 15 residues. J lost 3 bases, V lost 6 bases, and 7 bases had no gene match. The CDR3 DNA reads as TGTGCCAGCAGAGGCGGGACTAGCGGCCACTACGAGCAGTACTTC. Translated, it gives CASRGGTSGHYEQYF.

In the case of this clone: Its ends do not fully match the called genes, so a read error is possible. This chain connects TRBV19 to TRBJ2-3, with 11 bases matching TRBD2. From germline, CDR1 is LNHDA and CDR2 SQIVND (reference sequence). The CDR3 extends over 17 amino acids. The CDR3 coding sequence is TGTGCCAATAGTATGAGGCGACTAGCGGGATACACAGATACGCAGTATTTT. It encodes CANSMRRLAGYTDTQYF. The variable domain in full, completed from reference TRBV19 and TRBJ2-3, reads DGGITQSPKYLFRKEGQNVTLSCEQNLNHDAMYWYRQDPGQGLRLIYYSQIVNDFQKGDIAEGYSVSREKKESFPLTVTSAQKNPTAFYLCANSMRRLAGYTDTQYFGPGTRLTVL.

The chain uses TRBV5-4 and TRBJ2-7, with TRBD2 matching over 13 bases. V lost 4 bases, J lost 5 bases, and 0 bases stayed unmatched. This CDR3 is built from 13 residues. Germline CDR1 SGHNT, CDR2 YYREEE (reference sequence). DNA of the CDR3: TGTGCCAGCAGCGGGACTAGCGGGAACGAGCAGTACTTC. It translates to CASSGTSGNEQYF. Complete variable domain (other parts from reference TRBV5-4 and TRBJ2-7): ETGVTQSPTHLIKTRGQQVTLRCSSQSGHNTVSWYQQALGQGPQFIFQYYREEENGRGNFPPRFSGLQFPNYSSELNVNALELDDSALYLCASSGTSGNEQYFGPGTRLTVT.

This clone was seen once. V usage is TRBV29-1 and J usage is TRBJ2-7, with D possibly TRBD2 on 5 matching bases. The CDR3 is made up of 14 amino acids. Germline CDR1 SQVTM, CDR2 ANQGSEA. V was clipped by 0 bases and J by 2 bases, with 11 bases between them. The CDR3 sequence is CSVEERASTYEQYF. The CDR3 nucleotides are TGCAGCGTTGAAGAGAGGGCGTCTACCTACGAGCAGTACTTC.

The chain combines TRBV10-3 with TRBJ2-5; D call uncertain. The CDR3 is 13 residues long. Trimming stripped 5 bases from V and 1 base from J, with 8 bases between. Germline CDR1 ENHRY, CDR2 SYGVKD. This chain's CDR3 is CAISFALQETQYF. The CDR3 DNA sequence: TGTGCCATCAGTTTTGCTCTCCAAGAGACCCAGTACTTC.

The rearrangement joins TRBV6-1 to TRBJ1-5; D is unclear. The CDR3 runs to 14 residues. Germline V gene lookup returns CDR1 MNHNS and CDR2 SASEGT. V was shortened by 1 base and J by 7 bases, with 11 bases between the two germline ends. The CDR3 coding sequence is TGTGCCAGCAGTGAAGACAGTTTTTGGCAGCCCCAGCATTTT. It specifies CASSEDSFWQPQHF.

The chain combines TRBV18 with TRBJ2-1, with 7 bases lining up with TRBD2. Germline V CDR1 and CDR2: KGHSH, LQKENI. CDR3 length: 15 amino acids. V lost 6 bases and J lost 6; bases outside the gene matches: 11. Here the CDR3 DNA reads TGTGCCAGCTCCCAAAGGGCGGGAGACCCCAATGAGCAGTTCTTC. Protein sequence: CASSQRAGDPNEQFF. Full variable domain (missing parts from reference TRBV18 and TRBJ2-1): NAGVMQNPRHLVRRRGQEARLRCSPMKGHSHVYWYRQLPEEGLKFMVYLQKENIIDESGMPKERFSAEFPKEGPSILRIQQVVRGDSAAYFCASSQRAGDPNEQFFGPGTRLTVL.

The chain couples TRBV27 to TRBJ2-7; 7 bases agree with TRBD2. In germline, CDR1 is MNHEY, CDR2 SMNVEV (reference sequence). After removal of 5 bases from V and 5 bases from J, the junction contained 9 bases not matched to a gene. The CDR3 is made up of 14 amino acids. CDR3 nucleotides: TGTGCCAGCAGTCCTGGACTAGTTGTCCACGAGCAGTACTTC. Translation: CASSPGLVVHEQYF.

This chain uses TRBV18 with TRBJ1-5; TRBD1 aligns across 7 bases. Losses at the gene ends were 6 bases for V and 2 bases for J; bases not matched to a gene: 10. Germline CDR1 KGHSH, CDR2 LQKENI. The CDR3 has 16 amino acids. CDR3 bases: TGTGCCAGCTCTCCAATGTCCAGGGGGGGCAATCAGCCCCAGCATTTT. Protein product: CASSPMSRGGNQPQHF. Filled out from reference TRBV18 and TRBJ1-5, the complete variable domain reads NAGVMQNPRHLVRRRGQEARLRCSPMKGHSHVYWYRQLPEEGLKFMVYLQKENIIDESGMPKERFSAEFPKEGPSILRIQQVVRGDSAAYFCASSPMSRGGNQPQHFGDGTRLSIL.

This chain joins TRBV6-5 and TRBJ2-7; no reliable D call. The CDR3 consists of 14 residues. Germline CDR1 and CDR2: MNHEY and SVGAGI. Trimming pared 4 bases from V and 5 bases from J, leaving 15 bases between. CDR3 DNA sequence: TGTGCCAGCAGTTTCCTCGTACACTTGGACGAGCAGTACTTC. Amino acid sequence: CASSFLVHLDEQYF.

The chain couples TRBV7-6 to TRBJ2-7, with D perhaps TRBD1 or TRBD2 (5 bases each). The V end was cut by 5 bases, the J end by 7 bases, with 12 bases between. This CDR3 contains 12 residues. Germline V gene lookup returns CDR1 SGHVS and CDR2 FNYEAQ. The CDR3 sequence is CASSLGTPEQYF. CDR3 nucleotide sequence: TGTGCCAGCAGCCTCGGGACGCCTGAGCAGTACTTC. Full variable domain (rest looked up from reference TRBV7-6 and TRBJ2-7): GAGVSQSPRYKVTKRGQDVALRCDPISGHVSLYWYRQALGQGPEFLTYFNYEAQQDKSGLPNDRFSAERPEGSISTLTIQRTEQRDSAMYRCASSLGTPEQYFGPGTRLTVT.

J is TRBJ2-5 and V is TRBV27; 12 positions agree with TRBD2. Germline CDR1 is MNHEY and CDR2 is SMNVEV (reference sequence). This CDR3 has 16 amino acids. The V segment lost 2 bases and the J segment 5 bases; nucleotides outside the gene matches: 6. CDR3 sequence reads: CASSLGLAGGWETQYF. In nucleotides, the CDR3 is TGTGCCAGCAGTTTAGGCCTAGCGGGAGGGTGGGAGACCCAGTACTTC.

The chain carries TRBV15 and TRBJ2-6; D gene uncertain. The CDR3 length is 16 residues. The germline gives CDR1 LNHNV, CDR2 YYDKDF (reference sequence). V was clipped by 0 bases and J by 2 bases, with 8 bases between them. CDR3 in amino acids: CATSRDRGPGANVLTF. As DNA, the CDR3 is TGTGCCACCAGCAGAGATCGTGGGCCTGGGGCCAACGTCCTGACTTTC. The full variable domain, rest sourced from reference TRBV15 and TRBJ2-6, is DAMVIQNPRYQVTQFGKPVTLSCSQTLNHNVMYWYQQKSSQAPKLLFHYYDKDFNNEADTPDNFQSRRPNTSFCFLDIRSPGLGDTAMYLCATSRDRGPGANVLTFGAGSRLTVL.

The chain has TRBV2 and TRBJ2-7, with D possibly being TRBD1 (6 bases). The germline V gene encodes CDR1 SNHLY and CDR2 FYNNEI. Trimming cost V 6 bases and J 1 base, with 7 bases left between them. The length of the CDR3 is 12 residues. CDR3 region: CASRDSSYEQYF. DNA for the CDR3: TGTGCCAGCAGGGACAGTTCCTACGAGCAGTACTTC. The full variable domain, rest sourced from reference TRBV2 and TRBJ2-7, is EPEVTQTPSHQVTQMGQEVILRCVPISNHLYFYWYRQILGQKVEFLVSFYNNEISEKSEIFDDQFSVERPDGSNFTLKIRSTKLEDSAMYFCASRDSSYEQYFGPGTRLTVT.

In DNA, the CDR3 is TGTGCCAGCAGCTTCCGAACGGGGGGCGAAGAGACCCAGTACTTC. It specifies CASSFRTGGEETQYF. The chain links TRBV7-9 to TRBJ2-5; perhaps TRBD2 as D (7 bases). Germline lookup yields CDR1 SEHNR and CDR2 FQNEAQ (reference sequence). V was pared by 3 bases and J by 3 bases, with 14 bases between. This CDR3 is built from 15 residues.